A selection of T cell receptor beta chains follows, all from one sample in a study of blood T cells in healthy people across ages. TCRdb called the 5' RACE reads again in MiXCR, with one record for every CDR3 protein. Of 1,800,000 or so distinct CDR3 sequences in the sample, approximately 39% were seen once. Sequenced: blood. These receptors were obtained from a human donor in good health. Each CDR3 is given with its conserved first and last residue. D genes are given only for firm matches. Size values are once, few and many counts, or a class for expanded clones, and some rows have none.

clone size,J gene,D gene,V gene,CDR3 DNA,CDR3 protein
NA,TRBJ2-3,TRBD2,TRBV27,TGTGCCAGTACAAGCGGGGGCGGGGATACGCAGTATTTT,CASTSGGGDTQYF
NA,TRBJ1-1,TRBD1,TRBV6-2/TRBV6-3,TGTGCCAGCAGTTTGGCGGCGACAGGGCCCGACACTGAAGCTTTCTTT,CASSLAATGPDTEAFF
many,TRBJ1-2,TRBD1,TRBV15,TGTGCCACCAGCAGAGATCCCGGACAGGGTTATGGCTACACCTTC,CATSRDPGQGYGYTF
few,TRBJ1-2,TRBD1,TRBV4-2,TGTGCCAGCAGCAAAAGAGGGACAGGGGGTGGCTATGGCTACACCTTC,CASSKRGTGGGYGYTF
once,TRBJ2-3,NA,TRBV5-1,TGCGCCAGCAGCCTTTCCGGGCTGCCTTCCGGCACAGATACGCAGTATTTT,CASSLSGLPSGTDTQYF
NA,TRBJ2-3,NA,TRBV3-1,TGTGCCAGCAGCCAAGATCTACAGAGCACAGATACGCAGTATTTT,CASSQDLQSTDTQYF
NA,TRBJ2-1,NA,TRBV20-1,TGCAGTGCACCCTGGGGGTCGGGGGAGATTGATGAGCAGTTCTTC,CSAPWGSGEIDEQFF
few,TRBJ2-3,NA,TRBV7-2,TGTGCCAGCAGCTCCAAAGTTCCAGATACGCAGTATTTT,CASSSKVPDTQYF
NA,TRBJ1-1,NA,TRBV7-2,TGTGCCAGCAGCTTGAGCAGGGTGAGCACTGAAGCTTTCTTT,CASSLSRVSTEAFF
NA,TRBJ2-5,TRBD1,TRBV7-9,TGTGCCTGCAGCCTGACAGGGCAAGAGACCCAGTACTTC,CACSLTGQETQYF
NA,TRBJ2-3,NA,TRBV7-4,TGTGCCAGCAGCCATATTTCCCGCACAGATACGCAGTATTTT,CASSHISRTDTQYF
few,TRBJ1-5,NA,TRBV20-1,TGCAGTGCTACCGGGACAAATAGCAATCAGCCCCAGCATTTT,CSATGTNSNQPQHF
few,TRBJ1-4,TRBD1,TRBV2,TGTGCCAGCAGTCCCAAGACAGGGACTAATGAAAAACTGTTTTTT,CASSPKTGTNEKLFF
NA,TRBJ2-4,NA,TRBV20-1,TGCAGTGCTGTACTCTCGGGCCGGCCCAAAAACATTCAGTACTTC,CSAVLSGRPKNIQYF
few,TRBJ2-5,TRBD1,TRBV28,TGTGCCAGCAGAAGGGACAGGGGTCTCTTTCTTTTCGAACAAGAGACCCAGTACTTC,CASRRDRGLFLFEQETQYF
NA,TRBJ2-7,TRBD2,TRBV15,TGTGCCACCAGCAGAGGGGGGAGCGGGGGCTTCTACGAGCAGTACTTC,CATSRGGSGGFYEQYF
few,TRBJ2-5,NA,TRBV20-1,TGCAGTGGGCTAGCCTGGGAGACCCAGTACTTC,CSGLAWETQYF
NA,TRBJ1-5,NA,TRBV7-9,TGTGCCAGCAGCTTAGAGGAGAGGGATGTCCCCCAGCATTTT,CASSLEERDVPQHF
NA,TRBJ1-1,NA,TRBV11-1,TGTGCCAGCAGCTTCGTTAAGGCTGAAGCTTTCTTT,CASSFVKAEAFF
few,TRBJ2-5,NA,TRBV4-2,TGTGCCAGCAGCCAAGATATATCCCAAGAGACCCAGTACTTC,CASSQDISQETQYF
few,TRBJ1-1,NA,TRBV6-1,TGTGCCAGCAGTGAATTAGGGCCATCGGAGACTGAAGCTTTCTTT,CASSELGPSETEAFF
few,TRBJ1-1,NA,TRBV6-6,TGTGCCAGCAGTTACTCTATTCCCGAAACTGAAGCTTTCTTT,CASSYSIPETEAFF
NA,TRBJ1-4,NA,TRBV12-3/TRBV12-4,TGTGCCAGCAGCTTTTCCCCCGGGGGCGTGGGAAAACTGTTTTTT,CASSFSPGGVGKLFF
few,TRBJ2-3,TRBD2,TRBV20-1,TGCAGTGCTAGATCCCGGGCGGGGGACACAGATACGCAGTATTTT,CSARSRAGDTDTQYF
NA,TRBJ1-1,NA,TRBV15,TGTGCCACCAGCAGAGATTTTGGAGGGTTGAACACTGGAGCTTTCTTT,CATSRDFGGLNTGAFF
many,TRBJ2-1,NA,TRBV9,TGTGCCAGCAGCTCCAGTGATGAGCAGTTCTTC,CASSSSDEQFF
few,TRBJ1-3,NA,TRBV28,TGTGCCAGCAGGACAGCTTCCTCTGGAAACACCATATATTTT,CASRTASSGNTIYF
NA,TRBJ2-3,TRBD2,TRBV20-1,TGCAGTGCTAGAATCCTAGCGGGGGGATCAGATACGCAGTATTTT,CSARILAGGSDTQYF
many,TRBJ2-6,NA,TRBV4-1,TGCGCCAGCAGCCACCAACGAGGGACATTTGCGTCTGGGGCCAACGTCCTGACTTTC,CASSHQRGTFASGANVLTF
few,TRBJ1-1,NA,TRBV29-1,TGCAGCGTCCAACTACGGGTGGGAGAAGCTTTCTTT,CSVQLRVGEAFF
NA,TRBJ2-5,TRBD2,TRBV28,TGTGCCAGCAGAAATAGCGGGAACAACTTAGAGACCCGGTACTTC,CASRNSGNNLETRYF
once,TRBJ1-5,NA,TRBV28,TGTGCCAGCGGTTCCACTGGACTTAATCAGCCCCAGCATTTT,CASGSTGLNQPQHF
NA,TRBJ2-7,TRBD1,TRBV7-8,TGTGCCAGCAGCTTAGGAAGGGACAGGGGAAGATACGAGCAGTACTTC,CASSLGRDRGRYEQYF
NA,TRBJ2-4,TRBD2,TRBV3-1,TGTGCCAGCAGCCAGCTAAGCGGGGGCCTCTACAATGAGCAGTACTTC,CASSQLSGGLYNEQYF
NA,TRBJ2-7,TRBD2,TRBV7-9,TGTGCCAGCAGCGGGTTCTTAGCGGGGGTGTCCCACGAGCAGTACTTC,CASSGFLAGVSHEQYF
NA,TRBJ2-7,NA,TRBV12-3/TRBV12-4,TGTGCCAGCAGTTCCCAGACACTTTACGAGCAGTACTTC,CASSSQTLYEQYF
NA,TRBJ2-3,TRBD2,TRBV7-8,TGTGCCAGCAGCTTAGCTAGCGGGGTTGGCGATACGCAGTATTTT,CASSLASGVGDTQYF
few,TRBJ2-1,NA,TRBV19,TGTGCCAGTAGTATTGGGTCTGACAATGAGCAGTTCTTC,CASSIGSDNEQFF
few,TRBJ2-7,NA,TRBV7-7,TGTGCCAGCAGCTATAGGGTGGGATCTGACGAGCAGTACTTC,CASSYRVGSDEQYF
few,TRBJ2-5,TRBD1,TRBV7-8,TGTGCCAGCAGCTTAGTCCGACAGGGGGAACGCTTGATTCGGGAGACCCAGTACTTC,CASSLVRQGERLIRETQYF
few,TRBJ1-2,TRBD1,TRBV24-1,TGTGCCACCAGGCCGGGACAGGCCTCCTCGGGCTACACCTTC,CATRPGQASSGYTF
few,TRBJ2-1,NA,TRBV20-1,TGCAGTGCTAGATCCCCCTTGTACGGCGGGCTAAACAATGAGCAGTTCTTC,CSARSPLYGGLNNEQFF
NA,TRBJ2-5,TRBD2,TRBV29-1,TGCAGCGTTGCGCTAGCGGGGTTAGCGGTGCAGTACTTC,CSVALAGLAVQYF
few,TRBJ2-4,NA,TRBV20-1,TGCAGTGCTAGAAGGGGGGGAATATCCCTAGCCAAAAACATTCAGTACTTC,CSARRGGISLAKNIQYF
few,TRBJ1-5,NA,TRBV29-1,TGCAGCGTTGAAGTTACTGGGGAGGGCAATCAGCCCCAGCATTTT,CSVEVTGEGNQPQHF
NA,TRBJ1-6,TRBD1,TRBV4-2,TGTGCCAGCAGCCAAGAGATACAGGGGAATTCACCCCTCCACTTT,CASSQEIQGNSPLHF